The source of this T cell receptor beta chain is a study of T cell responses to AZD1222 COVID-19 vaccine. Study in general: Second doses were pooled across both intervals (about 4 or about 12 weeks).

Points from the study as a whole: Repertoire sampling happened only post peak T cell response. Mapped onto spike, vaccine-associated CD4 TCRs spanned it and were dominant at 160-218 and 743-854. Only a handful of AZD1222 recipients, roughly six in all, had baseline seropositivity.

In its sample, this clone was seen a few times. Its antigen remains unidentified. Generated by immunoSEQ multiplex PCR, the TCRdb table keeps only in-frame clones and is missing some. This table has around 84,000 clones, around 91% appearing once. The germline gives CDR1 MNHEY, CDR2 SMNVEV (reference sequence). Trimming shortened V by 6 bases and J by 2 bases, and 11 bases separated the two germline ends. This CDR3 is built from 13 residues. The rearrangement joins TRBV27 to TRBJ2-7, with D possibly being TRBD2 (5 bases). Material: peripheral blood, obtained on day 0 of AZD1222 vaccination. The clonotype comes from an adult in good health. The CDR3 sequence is CASSRGRPYEQYF. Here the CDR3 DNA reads TGTGCCAGCAGCCGGGGTCGACCCTACGAGCAGTACTTC.